Presented here are 28 T cell receptor beta chains from one specimen sequenced in a study of shared T cell receptors in the human thymus. Profiling relied on immunoSEQ multiplex PCR, and the TCRdb table lists in-frame clones only, not all of them. The table records hundreds of thousands of clones, around 87% of them present only once. The same data also went into a second study, on human thymus T cells.

Source material: thymocytes. These receptor sequences come from a boy under two years old with a congenital heart defect.

The chain combines TRBV7-7 with TRBJ1-2; no firm D call. Trimming removed 3 bases at V and 1 base at J, with 15 bases between. Germline V gene lookup returns CDR1 SSHAT and CDR2 FNYEAQ (reference sequence). The CDR3 has 16 residues. The CDR3 sequence: CASSFGSSFFNYGYTF. The CDR3 DNA sequence: TGTGCCAGCAGCTTCGGGAGCTCCTTTTTTAACTATGGCTACACCTTC.

This clone was counted once. The chain joins TRBV5-5 to TRBJ2-5, with D perhaps matching TRBD1 (5 bases). This CDR3 comprises 15 residues. CDR1 is SGHKS, CDR2 YYEKEE, per germline (reference sequence). V lost 2 bases and J lost 5, with 16 bases in between. The CDR3 DNA follows: TGTGCCAGCAGCTTCCATGGGGCCGGATCGGAGACCCAGTACTTC. This translates into CASSFHGAGSETQYF.

The rearrangement joins TRBV4-3 to TRBJ2-3; a weak D match, TRBD1 (6 bases). Trimming took off 5 bases at V and 1 base at J, with 19 bases between the two ends. The CDR3 has 17 amino acids. Germline lookup yields CDR1 LGHNA and CDR2 YSLEER. Here the CDR3 reads CASSFDPPGVGTDTQYF. Here the CDR3 DNA reads TGCGCCAGCAGCTTCGATCCGCCAGGGGTCGGCACAGATACGCAGTATTTT.

V is TRBV7-2 and J is TRBJ1-5; the match to TRBD1 covers 10 bases. This CDR3 comprises 17 residues. Germline-derived CDR1 and CDR2 are SGHTA and FQGNSA. V gave up 5 bases and J gave up 4 bases; unmatched junction bases: 11. For the CDR3, the DNA is TGTGCCAGCAGCCCCTCCGGGACAGGGGTGGTTAATCAGCCCCAGCATTTT. Translation: CASSPSGTGVVNQPQHF. The full variable domain, completed using reference TRBV7-2 and TRBJ1-5, is GAGVSQSPSNKVTEKGKDVELRCDPISGHTALYWYRQSLGQGLEFLIYFQGNSAPDKSGLPSDRFSAERTGGSVSTLTIQRTQQEDSAVYLCASSPSGTGVVNQPQHFGDGTRLSIL.

J is TRBJ2-1 and V is TRBV29-1; possible D gene TRBD2, 6 bases. Trimming shortened V by 6 bases and J by 0 bases, and 21 bases separated the two germline ends. This CDR3 has 17 residues. From germline, CDR1 is SQVTM and CDR2 ANQGSEA. CDR3 nucleotides: TGCAGCGTCGGGGGTGAGGGGCGGCTACACTCCTACAATGAGCAGTTCTTC. Translation: CSVGGEGRLHSYNEQFF.

Notes on this clone: Germline and junction disagree at one end, which may indicate a read error. Other DNA sequences in the sample encode the same CDR3. This chain uses TRBV18 with TRBJ1-6; D is ambiguous. This CDR3 region has 17 residues. Germline assignment: CDR1 KGHSH and CDR2 LQKENI. The CDR3 reads CASSPRAREEYNSPLHF. For the CDR3, the DNA is TGTGCCAGCTCACCAAGGGCCCGGGAGGAGTATAATTCCCCCCTCCACTTT.

The rearrangement uses TRBV7-2 and TRBJ2-2; 9 bases map to TRBD1. CDR3 length: 16 residues. Germline V gene lookup returns CDR1 SGHTA and CDR2 FQGNSA. The trim removed 6 bases at V and 3 bases at J, leaving 8 bases unmatched. As DNA, the CDR3 is TGTGCCAGCAGGATACAGGGGGCGCGCGACACCGGGGAGCTGTTTTTT. Its translation: CASRIQGARDTGELFF.

CDR3 DNA: TGTGCCAGCAGCCGTTGGACATCCGTCCAGGGTTCCTACGAGCAGTACTTC. Translating gives CASSRWTSVQGSYEQYF. The J gene is TRBJ2-7, the V gene TRBV7-9; a weak D match, TRBD1 (5 bases). CDR1 SEHNR and CDR2 FQNEAQ come from the germline V gene (reference sequence). Trimming stripped 5 bases from V and 1 base from J, with 21 bases between. This CDR3 is built from 17 residues.

This chain connects TRBV7-9 to TRBJ2-5, with 8 bases fitting TRBD1. V lost 7 bases, J lost 3 bases, and 7 bases stayed unmatched. CDR1 and CDR2 (germline): SEHNR, FQNEAQ (reference sequence). This CDR3 has 14 residues. CDR3 DNA sequence: TGTGCCAGCATCTCGGGACAGGTGAAAGAGACCCAGTACTTC. This encodes CASISGQVKETQYF.

The chain has TRBV7-9 and TRBJ2-3, with D perhaps TRBD2 (6 bases). This CDR3 is built from 19 residues. Germline V gene lookup returns CDR1 SEHNR and CDR2 FQNEAQ (reference sequence). V was shortened by 1 base and J by 0 bases, with 20 bases between the two germline ends. CDR3 sequence reads: CASSLVHFGGLPSTDTQYF. The DNA of the CDR3 is TGTGCCAGCAGCTTAGTTCACTTCGGGGGTCTACCTAGCACAGATACGCAGTATTTT.

This clone was picked up one time. The chain carries TRBV7-2 and TRBJ1-5; no firm D call. V was pared by 5 bases and J by 1 base, with 9 bases between. This CDR3 comprises 14 residues. From germline, CDR1 is SGHTA and CDR2 FQGNSA. CDR3 in DNA: TGTGCCAGCAGCCCTGCTGAGAGCAATCAGCCCCAGCATTTT. Encoded protein: CASSPAESNQPQHF.

As regards this clone: One end of the junction is discordant with germline, which a read error may explain. This chain joins TRBV5-1 and TRBJ2-7; D is perhaps TRBD2 (6 bases). Per germline, CDR1 SGHRS and CDR2 YFSETQ. The CDR3 runs 13 residues. CDR3 region: CASSLVVDYKQYF. The CDR3 DNA is TGCGCCAGCAGCTTGGTCGTGGACTACAAGCAGTACTTC.

The V gene is TRBV5-6, the J gene TRBJ2-1; tentative D call: TRBD2 (6 bases). This CDR3 spans 15 amino acids. Trimming shortened V by 0 bases and J by 4 bases, and 11 bases separated the two germline ends. Germline CDR1 SGHDT, CDR2 YYEEEE. The CDR3 here is CASSLDTSRYNEQFF. The CDR3 region has the DNA TGTGCCAGCAGCTTGGATACTAGCAGATACAATGAGCAGTTCTTC.

J is TRBJ2-1 and V is TRBV4-3, with 7 bases fitting TRBD2. This CDR3 is 18 amino acids long. Germline-derived CDR1 and CDR2 are LGHNA and YSLEER. V lost 0 bases to trimming and J lost 5 bases; unmatched junction nucleotides: 13. DNA of the CDR3: TGCGCCAGCAGCCAAGATTCCGCGAAACTAGCGAACCACAATGAGCAGTTCTTC. It is translated as CASSQDSAKLANHNEQFF.

Of note for this clone: Other DNA sequences in this sample translate to the same CDR3. The rearrangement links TRBV28 to TRBJ1-2; D remains unclear. CDR1 and CDR2 from the germline V gene are MDHEN and SYDVKM. This CDR3 region has 13 residues. V was cut by 2 bases and J by 4 bases, with 8 bases left in between. The CDR3 DNA sequence: TGTGCCAGCAGTTTAGGGGAGGGCTATGGCTACACCTTC. Protein product: CASSLGEGYGYTF.

The CDR3 DNA reads as TGCGCCAGCAGCCAAGTGGAATCCGGGACTACAAGCTACAATGAGCAGTTCTTC. Translating it yields CASSQVESGTTSYNEQFF. The V and J genes are TRBV4-3 and TRBJ2-1; 7 nucleotides agree with TRBD2. Per germline, CDR1 LGHNA and CDR2 YSLEER. The CDR3 is 18 residues long. V lost 1 base and J lost 3; bases outside the gene matches: 12.

The genes are TRBV19 and TRBJ1-2; 7 bases fit TRBD1. J lost 3 bases, V lost 5 bases, and 9 bases had no gene match. Germline CDR1 reads LNHDA; CDR2 reads SQIVND (reference sequence). There are 15 residues in the CDR3. Here the CDR3 reads CASSLGQLGDYGYTF. As DNA, the CDR3 is TGTGCCAGTAGTCTGGGACAGCTAGGGGACTATGGCTACACCTTC. The full variable domain, completed using reference TRBV19 and TRBJ1-2, is DGGITQSPKYLFRKEGQNVTLSCEQNLNHDAMYWYRQDPGQGLRLIYYSQIVNDFQKGDIAEGYSVSREKKESFPLTVTSAQKNPTAFYLCASSLGQLGDYGYTFGSGTRLTVV.

The chain joins TRBV10-3 to TRBJ1-2; D might be TRBD1 (5 bases). Deletions cut 3 bases from V and 4 bases from J, with 12 bases between. Per germline, CDR1 ENHRY and CDR2 SYGVKD. This CDR3 is built from 14 residues. The CDR3 region has the DNA TGTGCCATCAGTGACCCAGGGTGTCCCTATGGCTACACCTTC. This encodes CAISDPGCPYGYTF.

V is TRBV14 and J is TRBJ2-7; 8 bases are a match to TRBD2. The germline gives CDR1 SGHDN, CDR2 FVKESK. The CDR3 is made up of 15 amino acids. Trimming cost V 3 bases and J 0 bases; bases outside gene matches: 4. CDR3 DNA sequence: TGTGCCAGCAGCCATTCCACTAGCGGCTCCTACGAGCAGTACTTC. Protein sequence: CASSHSTSGSYEQYF. Supplemented by reference TRBV14 and TRBJ2-7, the full variable domain reads EAGVTQFPSHSVIEKGQTVTLRCDPISGHDNLYWYRRVMGKEIKFLLHFVKESKQDESGMPNNRFLAERTGGTYSTLKVQPAELEDSGVYFCASSHSTSGSYEQYFGPGTRLTVT.

V gene TRBV4-1 combines with J gene TRBJ2-1, with D unresolved. The V gene lost 0 bases and the J gene lost 0 bases, with 6 bases spanning the gap. This CDR3 region has 15 residues. Looked up from germline, CDR1 is MGHRA and CDR2 is YSYEKL. CDR3 protein: CASSQESSSYNEQFF. The CDR3 bases are TGCGCCAGCAGCCAAGAATCGAGCTCCTACAATGAGCAGTTCTTC.

The V gene is TRBV4-3, the J gene TRBJ2-1; 9 nucleotides match TRBD2. This CDR3 has 16 amino acids. Germline CDR1 reads LGHNA; CDR2 reads YSLEER. V was pared by 0 bases and J by 3 bases, with 3 bases of the junction left unmatched. CDR3 residues: CASSQDRGGDYNEQFF. Here the CDR3 DNA reads TGCGCCAGCAGCCAAGATCGCGGGGGGGACTACAATGAGCAGTTCTTC.

This rearrangement joins TRBV4-3 to TRBJ2-1; 14 nucleotides line up with TRBD2. The CDR3 length is 19 residues. V gave up 1 base and J gave up 0 bases; unmatched junction bases: 5. Germline CDR1 is LGHNA and CDR2 is YSLEER. CDR3 coding DNA: TGCGCCAGCAGCCAAGTGGGACTAGCGGGAGCCCCCTCCTACAATGAGCAGTTCTTC. Its protein is CASSQVGLAGAPSYNEQFF.

The chain joins TRBV28 to TRBJ1-3; D is undetermined. This CDR3 comprises 17 residues. V was shortened by 2 bases and J by 1 base, with 15 bases between the two germline ends. From germline, CDR1 is MDHEN and CDR2 SYDVKM. The CDR3 sequence: CASSLVLGAYSGNTIYF. The DNA of the CDR3 is TGTGCCAGCAGTTTAGTTCTGGGCGCTTATTCTGGAAACACCATATATTTT.

The genes are TRBV11-2 and TRBJ2-2; TRBD1 matches at 9 bases. This CDR3 is 15 amino acids long. J was trimmed by 7 bases and V by 0 bases; bases with no gene match: 3. Germline V CDR1 and CDR2: SGHAT, FQNNGV. In DNA form, the CDR3 reads TGTGCCAGCAGCTTAGAGGACAGGGGTATCGGGGAGCTGTTTTTT. Encoded protein: CASSLEDRGIGELFF.

The V gene is TRBV2, the J gene TRBJ1-5; a weak D match, TRBD1 (5 bases). Trimming left V 6 bases short and J 4 bases short, with 16 bases between. The CDR3 length is 15 residues. CDR1 is SNHLY, CDR2 FYNNEI, per germline. As DNA, the CDR3 is TGTGCCAGCAGGGTAGGCACGGGGGATAATCAGCCCCAGCATTTT. Its protein is CASRVGTGDNQPQHF.

This clone was seen just once. This chain uses TRBV4-3 with TRBJ1-5; 8 nucleotides match TRBD1. Trimming cost V 0 bases and J 4 bases; bases outside gene matches: 2. The CDR3 has 15 residues. Looked up from germline, CDR1 is LGHNA and CDR2 is YSLEER. CDR3 sequence: CASSQDDRGNQPQHF. The CDR3 DNA sequence: TGCGCCAGCAGCCAAGACGACAGGGGTAATCAGCCCCAGCATTTT.

The chain has TRBV5-4 and TRBJ2-1; TRBD2 agrees at 9 bases. V shed 2 bases and J 5 bases; nucleotides not matched to a gene: 5. Germline V gene data show CDR1 as SGHNT and CDR2 as YYREEE (reference sequence). This CDR3 has 15 residues. The CDR3 is CASSFSGSYNNEQFF. The CDR3 coding sequence is TGTGCCAGCAGCTTTAGCGGGAGTTATAACAATGAGCAGTTCTTC.

The V and J genes are TRBV6-6 and TRBJ1-2, with D hard to call. Germline V CDR1 and CDR2: MNHNY, SVGAGI (reference sequence). The CDR3 contains 12 residues. The V and J ends lost 2 bases and 8 bases respectively, with 9 bases between them. CDR3 loop: CASSYEIRGYTF. For the CDR3, the DNA is TGTGCCAGCAGTTACGAGATAAGAGGCTACACCTTC.